What follows are 4 T cell receptor beta chains derived from one specimen sequenced in a study of OX40 agonist ivuxolimab in advanced cancers. The protocol was immunoSEQ multiplex PCR, while the TCRdb copy is restricted to in-frame clones and leaves out a portion. This sample yields about 48,000 clones, of which around 83% are seen a single time; 7.5% to 10% belongs to the top ten. The sequencing here drew on CD4+ or CD8+ T cells sorted from blood, taken in a trial of the OX40 agonist ivuxolimab. These receptors all stem from an adult with an advanced solid tumor such as melanoma, head and neck, liver or kidney cancer.

This CDR3 is CASSAGLAGGYNEQFF. For the CDR3, the DNA is TGTGCCAGCAGCGCGGGACTAGCGGGAGGATACAATGAGCAGTTCTTC. V usage is TRBV7-9 and J usage is TRBJ2-1; 15 bases map to TRBD2. CDR3 length: 16 amino acids. Trimming cost V 5 bases and J 4 bases; bases outside gene matches: 3. The germline V gene has CDR1 SEHNR and CDR2 FQNEAQ (reference sequence).

The chain is built from TRBV4-1 and TRBJ2-3; 8 positions agree with TRBD2. Trimming at V came to 3 bases and at J to 5 bases, leaving 7 bases not matched to a gene. The CDR3 is made up of 15 amino acids. Per germline, CDR1 MGHRA and CDR2 YSYEKL. CDR3 loop: CASSQAGTRRDTQYF. The CDR3 DNA sequence: TGCGCCAGCAGCCAGGCCGGGACTAGGAGAGATACGCAGTATTTT.

V is TRBV9 and J is TRBJ2-1, with 7 positions matching TRBD2. The V and J ends lost 1 base and 4 bases, in that order; junction bases with no gene match: 5. Germline values: CDR1 SGDLS, CDR2 YYNGEE. The CDR3 covers 15 residues. This chain's CDR3 is CASSVSPREYNEQFF. The CDR3 region has the DNA TGTGCCAGCAGCGTATCCCCGCGGGAGTACAATGAGCAGTTCTTC.

V gene TRBV5-1 combines with J gene TRBJ2-1; D is unclear. The V gene lost 4 bases and the J gene lost 8 bases, with 7 bases spanning the gap. The CDR3 has 11 residues. Germline lookup yields CDR1 SGHRS and CDR2 YFSETQ. Here the CDR3 DNA reads TGCGCCAGCAGCAGACGGGATGAGCAGTTCTTC. Encoded protein: CASSRRDEQFF.